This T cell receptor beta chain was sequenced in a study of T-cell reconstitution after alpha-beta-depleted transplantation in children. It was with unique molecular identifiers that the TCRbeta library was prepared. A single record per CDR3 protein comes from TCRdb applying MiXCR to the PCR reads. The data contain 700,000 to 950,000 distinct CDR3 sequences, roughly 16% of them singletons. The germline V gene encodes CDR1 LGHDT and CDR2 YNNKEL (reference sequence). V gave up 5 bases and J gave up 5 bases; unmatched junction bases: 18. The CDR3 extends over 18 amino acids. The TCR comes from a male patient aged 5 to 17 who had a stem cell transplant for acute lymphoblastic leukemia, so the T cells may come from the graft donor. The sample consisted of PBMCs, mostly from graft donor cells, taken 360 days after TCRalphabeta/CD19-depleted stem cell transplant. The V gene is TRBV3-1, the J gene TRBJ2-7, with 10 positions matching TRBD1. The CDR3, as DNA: TGTGCCAGCAGCGACCCACAACCTCGGGACAGGGGATTCCACGAGCAGTACTTC. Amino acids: CASSDPQPRDRGFHEQYF.